There are many counts of the clone carrying this T cell receptor (beta chain). Before being chosen for sequencing, patients had shown CD8+CD57+ cell expansion by flow cytometry. Germline CDR1 is MNHNS and CDR2 is SASEGT. Trimming took 5 bases from V and 3 from J; bases not matched to a gene: 2. This CDR3 comprises 14 residues. Profiles of TCR beta VDJ and CDR3 were generated from a genomic DNA template. TCRdb reanalysed the reads using MiXCR and keeps one entry per CDR3 protein. In the table there are about 470,000 distinct CDR3 sequences, roughly a third of which are singletons. This sample was taken from a study of CD8+CD57+ T cells in acquired aplastic anemia. At the level of the study: When averaged, DNA from sorted CD4+ and CD8+ cells came to 3.2 ug.

This chain connects TRBV6-1 to TRBJ2-7; 12 bases are shared with TRBD2. This clonotype was sampled from a human donor with aplastic anemia. Sample: sorted CD4+, CD8+, or CD8+CD57+ T cells (not recorded which) from PBMCs. Here the CDR3 reads CASSRTSGIYEQYF. The CDR3 DNA sequence: TGTGCCAGCAGTAGGACTAGCGGGATCTACGAGCAGTACTTC.